This paragraph reports one TCR beta chain. Its antigen is still unknown. This entry comes from a study of T cells after yellow fever vaccination. A single record per CDR3 protein comes from TCRdb applying MiXCR to the 5' RACE reads. The table lists roughly 520,000 distinct CDR3 sequences, around a fifth of them singletons. General study results and limits: The presence of abundant clonotypes contaminating from the bulk population was possible in FACS-sorted repertoires.

The sample was PBMCs, taken approximately 22 days after the first yellow fever vaccination. The receptor was isolated from a man between 18 and 35 years old who received the YFV17D yellow fever vaccine.

The chain's CDR3 is CASSRVFLGTDTQYF. The CDR3 nucleotides are TGTGCCAGCTCAAGGGTCTTCCTCGGCACAGATACGCAGTATTTT. This chain links TRBV18 with TRBJ2-3, with no clear D. Germline V gene data show CDR1 as KGHSH and CDR2 as LQKENI. The CDR3 length is 15 residues. Trimming stripped 5 bases from V and 1 base from J, with 13 bases between.